This T cell receptor beta chain appears in the sequencing data of a study of sequential checkpoint blockade in melanoma. On the study more broadly: First-line arms were nivolumab then ipilimumab, or the reverse, randomized 1:1.

Treatment here: randomized to nivolumab then ipilimumab (arm A) or the reverse (arm B). From thawed PBMCs, live CD3+CD8+ cells negative for CD19 and CD56 were sorted. Generated by immunoSEQ multiplex PCR, the TCRdb table keeps only in-frame clones and is missing some. The sample shows 30,000 to 40,000 clones, approximately 90% of them seen only once. This TCR was sampled from a human donor with melanoma. The specimen was CD8+ T cells sorted from blood (inferred from file names), collected from a patient given nivolumab and ipilimumab in sequence.

In DNA, the CDR3 is TGCGCCAGCAGCTTGGGGTACCGGCAGGGGCCCTACAATGAGCAGTTCTTC. The encoded protein is CASSLGYRQGPYNEQFF. This chain links TRBV5-1 with TRBJ2-1, with D maybe TRBD1 (6 bases). The V gene's germline CDR1 is SGHRS and CDR2 YFSETQ. Between the trimmed V and J ends, which lost 0 bases and 2 bases, there was a span of 15 bases. The CDR3 covers 17 residues.